This T cell receptor (beta chain) was sequenced during a study of T cell responses to AZD1222 COVID-19 vaccine. Study outcomes and limitations: Nearly half of spike-specific TCRs reportedly go after variant regions that carry no mutations. Increased Spike-specific TCR breadth and depth were observed after two AZD1222 doses. All repertoire sampling was performed exclusively after the peak T cell response.

Second-dose recipients at about 4 or about 12 weeks were treated as one pooled group. Comment on this clone: As yet, its antigen is unknown.

Measured with immunoSEQ multiplex PCR; TCRdb has only the in-frame clones, and not every one. The repertoire consists of 180,000 or so clones, with about 90% occurring once and the leading ten covering approximately 1.2%. This CDR3 spans 14 amino acids. Germline V CDR1 and CDR2: SGHAT, FQDESV (reference sequence). V lost 5 bases and J 3 bases, leaving 10 bases between the germline ends. The V gene is TRBV11-1, the J gene TRBJ2-2, with TRBD2 as a possible D gene (6 bases). The specimen was peripheral blood, collected 28 days after the second AZD1222 dose. The receptor was isolated from an adult who received the AZD1222 COVID-19 vaccine. CDR3 region: CASSILAHTGELFF. The DNA of the CDR3 is TGTGCCAGCAGCATTCTAGCGCACACCGGGGAGCTGTTTTTT.